The rows below give T cell receptor beta chains drawn from one sample of a study of post-analysis software for immune sequencing data. TCRdb ran MiXCR on the PCR reads and lists one entry per CDR3 protein. The sample shows approximately 570,000 distinct CDR3 sequences, around 47% of them seen only once. What was sequenced was blood. These receptors all come from a girl under 18 with multiple sclerosis. CDR3s include the opening cysteine and the closing phenylalanine or tryptophan. The order of the fields is V gene, J gene, CDR3 protein.

V gene: TRBV5-1; J gene: TRBJ2-1; CDR3 protein: CASSFPRTYNEQFF
V gene: TRBV27; J gene: TRBJ2-7; CDR3 protein: CASSPNIVLGSYEQYF
V gene: TRBV3-1; J gene: TRBJ2-4; CDR3 protein: CASSQDTQGRLSIQYF
V gene: TRBV27; J gene: TRBJ2-3; CDR3 protein: CASRDRTSGETDTQYF
V gene: TRBV12-3/TRBV12-4; J gene: TRBJ1-2; CDR3 protein: CASTATNYGYTF
V gene: TRBV7-9; J gene: TRBJ1-1; CDR3 protein: CASSSYAENTEAFF
V gene: TRBV6-6; J gene: TRBJ2-1; CDR3 protein: CASNLIVPSYNEQFF
V gene: TRBV19; J gene: TRBJ1-2; CDR3 protein: CASNGGTGGVYGYTF
V gene: TRBV6-5; J gene: NA; CDR3 protein: CASNQGTEQYF
V gene: TRBV5-1; J gene: TRBJ2-5; CDR3 protein: CASSLETGLETQYF
V gene: TRBV5-1; J gene: TRBJ2-5; CDR3 protein: CASSQQHGGETQYF
V gene: TRBV5-1; J gene: TRBJ1-4; CDR3 protein: CASSPRTNEKLFF
V gene: TRBV29-1; J gene: TRBJ2-1; CDR3 protein: CSVENRPGNEQFF
V gene: TRBV7-2; J gene: TRBJ2-2; CDR3 protein: CASSFGGGTGELFF